One sample yielded the 17 T cell receptor beta chains listed below, sequenced in a study of CD8+ T cells in alopecia areata. Extracted from the samples, RNA was reverse transcribed into cDNA to serve as the sequencing template. The data were produced by immunoSEQ multiplex PCR, yet TCRdb's version contains in-frame clones alone and is incomplete. The sample holds about 180,000 clones, 50% to 75% seen once. Sequencing was performed on CD4+ T cells sorted from blood, taken at week 0. The receptors stem from a human donor with alopecia areata.

There are a few counts of this clone. The chain links TRBV6-6 to TRBJ1-5; 8 nucleotides line up with TRBD1. The V segment lost 7 bases and the J segment 2 bases; nucleotides outside the gene matches: 7. The CDR3 runs 15 residues. Germline-derived CDR1 and CDR2 are MNHNY and SVGAGI (reference sequence). The CDR3, as DNA: TGTGCCAGCAAACCACAGGGGGATGGCAATCAGCCCCAGCATTTT. Protein: CASKPQGDGNQPQHF.

The J gene is TRBJ2-2, the V gene TRBV5-1, with TRBD1 matching 9 bases. This CDR3 spans 15 amino acids. Germline CDR1 reads SGHRS; CDR2 reads YFSETQ. Trimming cost V 4 bases and J 4 bases; bases outside gene matches: 5. The CDR3 here is CASSTQGAGTGELFF. The CDR3 DNA follows: TGCGCCAGCAGCACACAGGGGGCTGGCACCGGGGAGCTGTTTTTT.

This clone was seen only once. This chain joins TRBV6-5 and TRBJ2-5; D is perhaps TRBD1 or TRBD2 (5 bases each). The germline V and J ends were trimmed by 7 bases and 2 bases, with 14 bases remaining between them. The CDR3 loop spans 14 amino acids. The germline V gene has CDR1 MNHEY and CDR2 SVGAGI. The CDR3 sequence is CASKRGAAQETQYF. Here the CDR3 DNA reads TGTGCCAGCAAACGAGGGGCAGCACAAGAGACCCAGTACTTC.

This clone was detected a few times. The rearrangement joins TRBV27 to TRBJ1-4, with 8 bases lining up with TRBD1. Germline CDR1 is MNHEY and CDR2 is SMNVEV (reference sequence). The CDR3 extends over 15 amino acids. Losses at the gene ends were 5 bases for V and 4 bases for J; bases not matched to a gene: 6. CDR3 in amino acids: CASSRQGNGNEKLFF. CDR3 coding DNA: TGTGCCAGCAGTCGACAGGGGAATGGTAATGAAAAACTGTTTTTT.

CDR3 DNA: TGTGCCAGCAGTTCCGGACGGATGAACACTGAAGCTTTCTTT. The encoded protein is CASSSGRMNTEAFF. The chain employs TRBV6-5 and TRBJ1-1; D unclear. This CDR3 contains 14 residues. The germline V and J ends were trimmed by 4 bases and 0 bases, with 9 bases remaining between them. Germline assignment: CDR1 MNHEY and CDR2 SVGAGI.

J is TRBJ2-3 and V is TRBV6-1, with TRBD1 matching over 7 bases. The V gene end was trimmed by 6 bases and the J gene end by 4 bases; junction bases not matched to a gene: 7. This CDR3 has 14 amino acids. The germline CDR1 and CDR2 sequences are MNHNS and SASEGT. The CDR3 DNA reads as TGTGCCAGCAGACCTCAGACAGGGCCAGATACGCAGTATTTT. Amino acid sequence: CASRPQTGPDTQYF.

The chain combines TRBV19 with TRBJ1-2; 10 positions agree with TRBD1. The CDR3 is 15 amino acids. V trimming: 6 bases; J trimming: 8 bases; junction bases outside the gene matches: 12. Germline V CDR1 and CDR2: LNHDA, SQIVND (reference sequence). The CDR3 nucleotides are TGTGCCAGTAGGAGCCCGGACAGGGGGATATCGGGCTACACCTTC. This encodes CASRSPDRGISGYTF.

The gene calls are TRBV5-1 and TRBJ2-2; maybe TRBD1 (6 bases). The germline V and J ends were trimmed by 4 bases and 2 bases, with 12 bases remaining between them. Germline V CDR1 and CDR2: SGHRS, YFSETQ. CDR3 length: 15 residues. This CDR3 is CASSQGTVNTGELFF. The CDR3 DNA is TGCGCCAGCAGCCAGGGGACGGTAAACACCGGGGAGCTGTTTTTT.

The chain is built from TRBV6-1 and TRBJ1-1; D uncertain. Germline V gene lookup returns CDR1 MNHNS and CDR2 SASEGT. This CDR3 region has 14 residues. Between the trimmed V and J ends, which lost 5 bases and 0 bases, there was a span of 10 bases. The CDR3 DNA reads as TGTGCCAGCAGTTCGGGAGGCTTGAACACTGAAGCTTTCTTT. Protein sequence: CASSSGGLNTEAFF.

CDR3 coding DNA: TGCAGCGTTGTCCCCCATTTGGGAGGGTCCCCCTACGAGCAGTACTTC. Residues: CSVVPHLGGSPYEQYF. V is TRBV29-1 and J is TRBJ2-7, with 7 bases identical to TRBD2. CDR3 length: 16 amino acids. V was pared by 4 bases and J by 2 bases, with 14 bases of the junction left unmatched. Germline loops: CDR1 SQVTM, CDR2 ANQGSEA.

The chain recombines TRBV6-1 with TRBJ1-5; D perhaps matches TRBD1 (5 bases). This CDR3 spans 14 amino acids. Per germline, CDR1 MNHNS and CDR2 SASEGT. V lost 6 bases and J lost 7, with 16 bases in between. This chain's CDR3 is CASRSSGRGQPQHF. CDR3 DNA sequence: TGTGCCAGCAGATCCTCGGGAAGGGGACAGCCCCAGCATTTT.

The CDR3 sequence is CASSSLGSKTSYEQYF. For the CDR3, the DNA is TGTGCCAGCAGCTCTCTCGGATCGAAGACCTCCTACGAGCAGTACTTC. The chain uses TRBV11-2 and TRBJ2-7, with D uncertain. The CDR3 runs 16 residues. V lost 4 bases, J lost 0 bases, and 16 bases lay in between. The V gene's germline CDR1 is SGHAT and CDR2 FQNNGV.

The CDR3 sequence: CAWSQQGTGYNEQFF. In nucleotides, the CDR3 is TGTGCCTGGAGTCAACAGGGGACTGGCTACAATGAGCAGTTCTTC. V is TRBV30 and J is TRBJ2-1; perhaps TRBD1 as D (7 bases). Trimming pared 2 bases from V and 3 bases from J, leaving 14 bases between. Germline CDR1 and CDR2: GTSNPN and SVGIG (reference sequence). The CDR3 is 15 residues long.

The V gene is TRBV29-1, the J gene TRBJ2-2; the D gene is possibly TRBD1 (7 bases). This CDR3 spans 15 amino acids. Trimming removed 0 bases from V and 7 bases from J, with 15 bases in between. Germline CDR1 reads SQVTM; CDR2 reads ANQGSEA. This CDR3 is CSVEDRGLGGGELFF. DNA for the CDR3: TGCAGCGTTGAAGATAGGGGGCTCGGGGGCGGGGAGCTGTTTTTT.

The chain carries TRBV7-9 and TRBJ2-1; the match to TRBD1 covers 11 bases. With V trimmed by 8 bases and J by 6 bases, 6 bases remained unmatched. This CDR3 has 14 residues. Germline CDR1 SEHNR, CDR2 FQNEAQ (reference sequence). CDR3 bases: TGTGCCAGCGGCTCGGACAGGGGGCTCAATGAGCAGTTCTTC. Encoded protein: CASGSDRGLNEQFF.

The gene calls are TRBV10-3 and TRBJ1-1; weak D call: TRBD1 (5 bases). The germline gives CDR1 ENHRY, CDR2 SYGVKD. V lost 4 bases, J lost 0 bases, and 9 bases lay in between. This CDR3 is 14 amino acids long. CDR3 in DNA: TGTGCCATCAGTGTGGGGGGAGTGAACACTGAAGCTTTCTTT. Translating gives CAISVGGVNTEAFF.

CDR3 sequence reads: CSVDGLTGSTEAFF. CDR3 in DNA: TGCAGCGTTGATGGTCTTACAGGATCCACTGAAGCTTTCTTT. The chain couples TRBV29-1 to TRBJ1-1, with a weak D call TRBD1 (5 bases). In germline, CDR1 is SQVTM, CDR2 ANQGSEA. V lost 3 bases and J lost 4, with 15 bases in between. The CDR3 covers 14 residues. Full variable domain (remainder filled in from reference TRBV29-1 and TRBJ1-1): SAVISQKPSRDICQRGTSLTIQCQVDSQVTMMFWYRQQPGQSLTLIATANQGSEATYESGFVIDKFPISRPNLTFSTLTVSNMSPEDSSIYLCSVDGLTGSTEAFFGQGTRLTVV.